The 7 T cell receptor beta chains below were found in one sample sequenced in a study of blood T cell repertoires in COVID-19. Produced via immunoSEQ multiplex PCR; TCRdb's table is partial and in-frame only. The sample includes 150,000 to 200,000 clones, about 84% of them seen just once. The sample was PBMCs or T cells enriched from blood (not recorded which). These receptors were taken from a middle-aged man who had recovered from COVID-19.

The rearrangement joins TRBV5-1 to TRBJ2-3; D may be TRBD2 (5 bases). The CDR3 is 15 residues long. With 2 bases removed from V and 2 bases from J, the gap between germline ends came to 12 bases. Germline V gene data show CDR1 as SGHRS and CDR2 as YFSETQ. This CDR3 is CASSFAGLSTDTQYF. The DNA for the CDR3 is TGCGCCAGCAGCTTCGCGGGTCTATCCACAGATACGCAGTATTTT.

The V and J genes are TRBV7-4 and TRBJ1-4; 7 nucleotides agree with TRBD1. After removal of 5 bases from V and 4 bases from J, the junction contained 10 bases not matched to a gene. There are 16 residues in the CDR3. Germline CDR1 is SGHVT and CDR2 is SQSDAQ. CDR3 DNA: TGTGCCAGCAGCCACGCTCGGGACAGAATTAATGAAAAACTGTTTTTT. Its translation is CASSHARDRINEKLFF.

The rearrangement links TRBV7-8 to TRBJ1-2; D is ambiguous. The CDR3 totals 13 residues. The germline V gene encodes CDR1 SGHVS and CDR2 FQNEAQ. The ends were cut back, 5 bases at V and 0 bases at J, with 7 bases in the middle. CDR3 residues: CASSPVPNYGYTF. The CDR3 DNA reads TGTGCCAGCAGCCCTGTTCCTAACTATGGCTACACCTTC.

The chain recombines TRBV7-6 with TRBJ2-3; 9 bases are shared with TRBD2. The CDR3 extends over 17 amino acids. Germline lookup yields CDR1 SGHVS and CDR2 FNYEAQ. Germline trimming cut 5 bases from V and 3 bases from J; bases unmatched to any gene: 12. The CDR3 nucleotides are TGTGCCAGCAGCAAACGCGCGGGGGGGCAGAATACAGATACGCAGTATTTT. It is translated as CASSKRAGGQNTDTQYF. The complete variable domain, with remaining parts taken from reference TRBV7-6 and TRBJ2-3, reads GAGVSQSPRYKVTKRGQDVALRCDPISGHVSLYWYRQALGQGPEFLTYFNYEAQQDKSGLPNDRFSAERPEGSISTLTIQRTEQRDSAMYRCASSKRAGGQNTDTQYFGPGTRLTVL.

The chain employs TRBV7-7 and TRBJ2-3, with D unclear. There are 13 residues in the CDR3. Germline V gene data show CDR1 as SSHAT and CDR2 as FNYEAQ (reference sequence). V lost 10 bases and J lost 2, with 13 bases in between. The CDR3 protein is CAIGPESTDTQYF. The DNA for the CDR3 is TGTGCCATCGGTCCGGAGTCCACAGATACGCAGTATTTT.

This chain joins TRBV4-2 and TRBJ1-5, with D perhaps matching TRBD1 (5 bases). The CDR3 totals 16 residues. Germline V CDR1 and CDR2: LGHNA, YNFKEQ. Trimming left V 1 base short and J 0 bases short, with 10 bases between. The CDR3 is CASSQVSGYSNQPQHF. The CDR3, as DNA: TGTGCCAGCAGCCAAGTCTCAGGGTATAGCAATCAGCCCCAGCATTTT.

The chain uses TRBV14 and TRBJ2-1; D not certain. The CDR3 sequence is 13 residues long. The V end lost 0 bases, the J end lost 4 bases, and 4 bases lay between the germline ends. The germline V gene has CDR1 SGHDN and CDR2 FVKESK. For the CDR3, the DNA is TGTGCCAGCAGCCAAGAGGCTTACAATGAGCAGTTCTTC. Translation gives CASSQEAYNEQFF.